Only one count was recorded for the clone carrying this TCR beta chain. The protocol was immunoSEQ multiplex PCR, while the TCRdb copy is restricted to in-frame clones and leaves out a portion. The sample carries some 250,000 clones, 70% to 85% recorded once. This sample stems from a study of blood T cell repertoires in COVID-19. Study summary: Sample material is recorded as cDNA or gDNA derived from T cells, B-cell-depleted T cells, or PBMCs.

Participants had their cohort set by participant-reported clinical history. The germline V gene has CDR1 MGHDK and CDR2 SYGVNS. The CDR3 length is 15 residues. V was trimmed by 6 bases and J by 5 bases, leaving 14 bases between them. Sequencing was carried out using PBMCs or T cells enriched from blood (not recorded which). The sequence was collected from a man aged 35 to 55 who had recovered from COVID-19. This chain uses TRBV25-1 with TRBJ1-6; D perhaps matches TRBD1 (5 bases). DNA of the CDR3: TGTGCCAGCAGATCGGGGGGAGGGAATAATTCACCCCTCCACTTT. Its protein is CASRSGGGNNSPLHF.